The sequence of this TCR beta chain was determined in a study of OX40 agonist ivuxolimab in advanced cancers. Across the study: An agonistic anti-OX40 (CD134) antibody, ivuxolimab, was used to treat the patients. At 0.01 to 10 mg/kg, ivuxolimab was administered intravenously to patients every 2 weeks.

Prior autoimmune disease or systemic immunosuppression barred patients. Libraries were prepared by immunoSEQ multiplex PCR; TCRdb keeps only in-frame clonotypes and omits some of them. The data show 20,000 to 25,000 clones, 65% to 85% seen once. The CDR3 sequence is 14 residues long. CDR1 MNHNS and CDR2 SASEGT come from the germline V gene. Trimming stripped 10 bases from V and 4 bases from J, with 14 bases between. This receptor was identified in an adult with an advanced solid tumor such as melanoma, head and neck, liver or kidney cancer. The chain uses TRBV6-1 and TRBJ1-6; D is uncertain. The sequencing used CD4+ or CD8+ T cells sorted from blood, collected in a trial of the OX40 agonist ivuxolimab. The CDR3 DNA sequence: TGTGCCACCACCGGGGAGGAATATAATTCACCCCTCCACTTT. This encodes CATTGEEYNSPLHF.